Below, one TCR beta chain is given with its context. Its antigen is as yet unknown. The data originate from a study of T-cell memory formation after mild COVID-19. Study conclusions and caveats: Day 15 to 85 contracting clones showed balanced CD4/CD8; later expanders leaned CD4+.

This CDR3 spans 13 amino acids. V lost 5 bases to trimming and J lost 2 bases, with 9 bases between them. CDR1 is SEHNR, CDR2 FQNEAQ, per germline (reference sequence). Via MiXCR, TCRdb re-called the 5' RACE reads, giving one row per CDR3 protein. The data hold tens of thousands of distinct CDR3 sequences, with approximately 15% observed a single time. V and J are TRBV7-9 and TRBJ2-5; D is perhaps TRBD1 (6 bases). The sequencing sample was made of PBMCs or a T cell subset sorted from them (not recorded which). This TCR derives from an adult woman who had mild COVID-19 (a few samples of this study predate the infection). Cell type and time point are not known. CDR3 coding DNA: TGTGCCAGCAGCGAACAGGGTCAAGAGACCCAGTACTTC. This translates into CASSEQGQETQYF.